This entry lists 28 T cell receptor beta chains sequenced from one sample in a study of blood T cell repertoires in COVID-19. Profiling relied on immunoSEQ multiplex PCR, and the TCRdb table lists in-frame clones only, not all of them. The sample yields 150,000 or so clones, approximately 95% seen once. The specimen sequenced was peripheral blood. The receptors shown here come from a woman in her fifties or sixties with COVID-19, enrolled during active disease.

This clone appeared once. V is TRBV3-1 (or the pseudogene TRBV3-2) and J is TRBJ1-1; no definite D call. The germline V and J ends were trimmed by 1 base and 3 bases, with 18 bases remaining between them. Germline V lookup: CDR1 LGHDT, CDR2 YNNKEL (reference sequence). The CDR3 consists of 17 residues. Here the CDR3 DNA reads TGTGCCAGCAGCCAAGCAAGTAGCCCACATAAACACACTGAAGCTTTCTTT. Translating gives CASSQASSPHKHTEAFF.

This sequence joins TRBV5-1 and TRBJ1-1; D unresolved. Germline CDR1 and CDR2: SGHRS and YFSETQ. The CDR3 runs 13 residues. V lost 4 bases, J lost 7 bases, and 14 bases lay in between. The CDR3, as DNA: TGCGCCAGCAGCACCGCCAACAACGTTGAAGCTTTCTTT. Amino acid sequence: CASSTANNVEAFF.

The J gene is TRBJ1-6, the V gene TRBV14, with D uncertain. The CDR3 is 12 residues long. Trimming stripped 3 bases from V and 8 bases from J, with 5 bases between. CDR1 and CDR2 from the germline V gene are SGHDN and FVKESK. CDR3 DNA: TGTGCCAGCAGCCATCCTTATTCACCCCTCCACTTT. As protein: CASSHPYSPLHF.

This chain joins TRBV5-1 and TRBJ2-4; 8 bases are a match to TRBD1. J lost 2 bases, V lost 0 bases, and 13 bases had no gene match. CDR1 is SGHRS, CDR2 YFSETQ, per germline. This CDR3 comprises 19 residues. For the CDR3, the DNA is TGCGCCAGCAGCTTGGTTGGACAGGGTTTGTTACAAACCAAAAACATTCAGTACTTC. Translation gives CASSLVGQGLLQTKNIQYF.

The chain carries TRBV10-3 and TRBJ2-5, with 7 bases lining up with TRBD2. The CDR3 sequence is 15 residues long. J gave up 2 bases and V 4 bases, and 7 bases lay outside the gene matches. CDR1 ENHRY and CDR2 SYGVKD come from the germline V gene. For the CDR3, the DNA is TGTGCCATCAGTGTCGGGACTACATCTCAAGAGACCCAGTACTTC. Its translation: CAISVGTTSQETQYF.

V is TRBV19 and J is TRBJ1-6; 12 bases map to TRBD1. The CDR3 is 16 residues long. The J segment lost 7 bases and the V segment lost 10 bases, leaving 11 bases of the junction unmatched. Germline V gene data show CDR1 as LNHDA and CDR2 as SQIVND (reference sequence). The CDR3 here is CATNTPGQGANSPLHF. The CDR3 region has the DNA TGTGCCACAAATACTCCGGGACAGGGGGCGAATTCACCCCTCCACTTT.

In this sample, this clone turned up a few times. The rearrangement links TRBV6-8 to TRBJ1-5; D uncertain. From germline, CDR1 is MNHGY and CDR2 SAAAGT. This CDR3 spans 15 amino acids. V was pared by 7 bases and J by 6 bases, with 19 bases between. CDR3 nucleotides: TGTGCCAGCAACCCCAACAGTCAAGATTTTCAGCCCCAGCATTTT. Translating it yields CASNPNSQDFQPQHF.

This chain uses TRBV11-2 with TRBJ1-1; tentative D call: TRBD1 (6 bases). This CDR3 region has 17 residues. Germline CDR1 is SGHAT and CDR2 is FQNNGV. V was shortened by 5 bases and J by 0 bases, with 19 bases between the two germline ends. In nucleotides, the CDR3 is TGTGCCAGCAGCCGCACAGGGTCCGGAAGTTTGAACACTGAAGCTTTCTTT. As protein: CASSRTGSGSLNTEAFF.

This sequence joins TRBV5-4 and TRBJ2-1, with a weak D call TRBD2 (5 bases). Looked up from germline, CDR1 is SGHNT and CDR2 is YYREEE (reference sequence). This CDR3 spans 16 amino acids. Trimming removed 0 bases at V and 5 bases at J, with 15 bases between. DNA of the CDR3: TGTGCCAGCAGCTTGGGGCCGGTGGGCGGGCACAATGAGCAGTTCTTC. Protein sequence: CASSLGPVGGHNEQFF.

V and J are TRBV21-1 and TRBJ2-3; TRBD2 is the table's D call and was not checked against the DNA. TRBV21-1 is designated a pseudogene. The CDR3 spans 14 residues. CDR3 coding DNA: TGTGCCAGCAGCAAAGGTTGGGGGGCAGATACGCAGTATTTT. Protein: CASSKGWGADTQYF.

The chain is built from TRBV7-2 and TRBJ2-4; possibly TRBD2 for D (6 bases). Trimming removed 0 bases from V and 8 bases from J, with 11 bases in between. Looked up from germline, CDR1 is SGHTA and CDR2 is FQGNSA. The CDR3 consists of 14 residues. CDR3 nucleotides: TGTGCCAGCAGCTTAGCGGGCGGGGTGGACATTCAGTACTTC. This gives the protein CASSLAGGVDIQYF. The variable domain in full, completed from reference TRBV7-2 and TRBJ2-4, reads GAGVSQSPSNKVTEKGKDVELRCDPISGHTALYWYRQSLGQGLEFLIYFQGNSAPDKSGLPSDRFSAERTGGSVSTLTIQRTQQEDSAVYLCASSLAGGVDIQYFGAGTRLSVL.

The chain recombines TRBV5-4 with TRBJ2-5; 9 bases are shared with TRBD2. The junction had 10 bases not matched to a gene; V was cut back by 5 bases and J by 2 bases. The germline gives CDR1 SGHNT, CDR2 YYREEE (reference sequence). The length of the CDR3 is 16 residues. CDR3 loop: CASSYRAGGRQETQYF. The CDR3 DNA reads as TGTGCCAGCAGTTACAGAGCGGGGGGACGACAAGAGACCCAGTACTTC. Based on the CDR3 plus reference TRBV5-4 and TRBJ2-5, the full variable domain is ETGVTQSPTHLIKTRGQQVTLRCSSQSGHNTVSWYQQALGQGPQFIFQYYREEENGRGNFPPRFSGLQFPNYSSELNVNALELDDSALYLCASSYRAGGRQETQYFGPGTRLLVL.

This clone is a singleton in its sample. The CDR3 loop reads CASSYSSGNQPQHF. CDR3 DNA: TGTGCCAGCAGCTATAGCAGCGGGAATCAGCCCCAGCATTTT. The chain links TRBV7-2 to TRBJ1-5; D is ambiguous. The CDR3 consists of 14 residues. V lost 4 bases, J lost 4 bases, and 11 bases lay in between. Germline lookup yields CDR1 SGHTA and CDR2 FQGNSA. The entire variable domain, with the rest obtained from reference TRBV7-2 and TRBJ1-5, is as follows: GAGVSQSPSNKVTEKGKDVELRCDPISGHTALYWYRQSLGQGLEFLIYFQGNSAPDKSGLPSDRFSAERTGGSVSTLTIQRTQQEDSAVYLCASSYSSGNQPQHFGDGTRLSIL.

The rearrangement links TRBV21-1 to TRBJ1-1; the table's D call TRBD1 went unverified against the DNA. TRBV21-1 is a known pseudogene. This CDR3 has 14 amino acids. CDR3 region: CASSKGAGNTEAFF. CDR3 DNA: TGTGCCAGCAGTAAAGGGGCCGGGAACACTGAAGCTTTCTTT.

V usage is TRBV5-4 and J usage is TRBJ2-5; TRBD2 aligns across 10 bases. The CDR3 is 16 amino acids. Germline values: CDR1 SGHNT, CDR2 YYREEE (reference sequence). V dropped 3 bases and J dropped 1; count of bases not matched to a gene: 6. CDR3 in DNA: TGTGCCAGCAGCTCCTTAGCGGGGGGACTCCAAGAGACCCAGTACTTC. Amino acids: CASSSLAGGLQETQYF.

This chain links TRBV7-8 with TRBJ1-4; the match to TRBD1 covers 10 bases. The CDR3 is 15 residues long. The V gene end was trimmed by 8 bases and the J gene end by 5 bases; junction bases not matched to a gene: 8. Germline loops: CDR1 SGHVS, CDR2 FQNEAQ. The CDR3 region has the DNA TGTGCCAGCGGAAGTTTGGGACAGGGGAATGAAAAACTGTTTTTT. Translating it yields CASGSLGQGNEKLFF.

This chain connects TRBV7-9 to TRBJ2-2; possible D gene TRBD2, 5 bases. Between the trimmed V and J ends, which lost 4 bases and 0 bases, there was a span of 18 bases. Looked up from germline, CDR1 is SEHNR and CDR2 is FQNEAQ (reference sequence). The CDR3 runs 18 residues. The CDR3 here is CASSYPGEFLANTGELFF. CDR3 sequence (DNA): TGTGCCAGCAGCTACCCCGGGGAGTTCCTGGCGAACACCGGGGAGCTGTTTTTT.

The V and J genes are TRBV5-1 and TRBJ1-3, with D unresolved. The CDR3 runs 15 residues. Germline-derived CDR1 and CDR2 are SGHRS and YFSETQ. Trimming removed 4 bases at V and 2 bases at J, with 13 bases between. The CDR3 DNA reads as TGCGCCAGCAGCCCCTCAGGTCACGCTGGAAACACCATATATTTT. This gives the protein CASSPSGHAGNTIYF.

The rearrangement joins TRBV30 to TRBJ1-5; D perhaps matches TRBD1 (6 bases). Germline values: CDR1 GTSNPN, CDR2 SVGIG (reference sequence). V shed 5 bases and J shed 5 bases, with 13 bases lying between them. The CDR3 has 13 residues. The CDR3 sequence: CAWANRDDQPQHF. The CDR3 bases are TGTGCCTGGGCTAACAGGGATGATCAGCCCCAGCATTTT.

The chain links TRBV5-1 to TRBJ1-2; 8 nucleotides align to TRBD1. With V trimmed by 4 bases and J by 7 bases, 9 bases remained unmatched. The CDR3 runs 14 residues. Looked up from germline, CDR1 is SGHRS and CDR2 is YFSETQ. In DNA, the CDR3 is TGCGCCAGCAGCCAGACAGGGGCTTCTAGTGGCTACACCTTC. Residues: CASSQTGASSGYTF. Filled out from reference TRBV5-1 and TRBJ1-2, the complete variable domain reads KAGVTQTPRYLIKTRGQQVTLSCSPISGHRSVSWYQQTPGQGLQFLFEYFSETQRNKGNFPGRFSGRQFSNSRSEMNVSTLELGDSALYLCASSQTGASSGYTFGSGTRLTVV.

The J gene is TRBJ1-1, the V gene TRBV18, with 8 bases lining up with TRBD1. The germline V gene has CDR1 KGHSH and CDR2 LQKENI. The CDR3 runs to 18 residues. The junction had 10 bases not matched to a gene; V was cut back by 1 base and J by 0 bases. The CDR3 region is CASSPRQGALRLNTEAFF. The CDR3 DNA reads TGTGCCAGCTCACCACGGCAGGGGGCGCTTCGGTTGAACACTGAAGCTTTCTTT.

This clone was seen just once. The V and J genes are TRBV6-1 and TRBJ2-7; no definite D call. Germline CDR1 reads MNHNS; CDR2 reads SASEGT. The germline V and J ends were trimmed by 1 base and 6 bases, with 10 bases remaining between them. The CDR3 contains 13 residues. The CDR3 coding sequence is TGTGCCAGCAGTGAAGTTTTGGGCTCCGAGCAGTACTTC. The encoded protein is CASSEVLGSEQYF.

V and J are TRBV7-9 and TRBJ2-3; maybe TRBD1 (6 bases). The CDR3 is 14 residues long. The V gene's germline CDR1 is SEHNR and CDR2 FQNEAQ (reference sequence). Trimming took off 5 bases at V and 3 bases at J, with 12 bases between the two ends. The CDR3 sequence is CASSQLGATDTQYF. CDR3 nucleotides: TGTGCCAGCAGCCAACTGGGGGCAACAGATACGCAGTATTTT.

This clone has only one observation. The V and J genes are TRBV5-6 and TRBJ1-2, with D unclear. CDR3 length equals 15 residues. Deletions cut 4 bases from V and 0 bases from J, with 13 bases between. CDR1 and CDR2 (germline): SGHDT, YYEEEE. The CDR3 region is CASSHLSDTNYGYTF. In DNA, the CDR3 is TGTGCCAGCAGCCACCTAAGTGATACTAACTATGGCTACACCTTC. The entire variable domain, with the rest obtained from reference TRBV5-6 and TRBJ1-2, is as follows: DAGVTQSPTHLIKTRGQQVTLRCSPKSGHDTVSWYQQALGQGPQFIFQYYEEEERQRGNFPDRFSGHQFPNYSSELNVNALLLGDSALYLCASSHLSDTNYGYTFGSGTRLTVV.

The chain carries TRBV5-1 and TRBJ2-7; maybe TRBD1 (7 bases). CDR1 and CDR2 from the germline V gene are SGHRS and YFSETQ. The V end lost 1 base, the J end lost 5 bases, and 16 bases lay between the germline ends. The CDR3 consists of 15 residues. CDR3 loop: CASSLMQGGANEQYF. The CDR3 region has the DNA TGCGCCAGCAGCTTGATGCAGGGGGGTGCCAACGAGCAGTACTTC.

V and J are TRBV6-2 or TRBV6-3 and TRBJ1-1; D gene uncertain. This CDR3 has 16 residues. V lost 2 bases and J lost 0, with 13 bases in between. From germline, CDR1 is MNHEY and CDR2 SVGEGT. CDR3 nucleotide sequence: TGTGCCAGCAGTTACAGCGGGATATACATGAACACTGAAGCTTTCTTT. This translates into CASSYSGIYMNTEAFF.

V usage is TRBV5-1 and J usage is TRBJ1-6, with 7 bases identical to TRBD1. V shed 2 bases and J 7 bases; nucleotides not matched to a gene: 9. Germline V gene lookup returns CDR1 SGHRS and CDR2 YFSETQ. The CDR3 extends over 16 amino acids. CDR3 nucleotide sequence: TGCGCCAGCAGCTTAACGCAGGGGGTGCGAAATTCACCCCTCCACTTT. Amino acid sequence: CASSLTQGVRNSPLHF.

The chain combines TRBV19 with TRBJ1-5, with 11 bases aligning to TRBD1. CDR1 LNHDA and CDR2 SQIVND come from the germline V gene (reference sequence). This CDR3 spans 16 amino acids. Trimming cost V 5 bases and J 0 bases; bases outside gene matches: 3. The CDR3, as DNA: TGTGCCAGTAGTGGGGGACAGGGGGATAGCAATCAGCCCCAGCATTTT. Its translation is CASSGGQGDSNQPQHF.